This TCR beta chain was identified during a study of OX40 agonist ivuxolimab in advanced cancers. For the study at large: The patients got ivuxolimab, which is an agonistic anti-OX40 (CD134) antibody. With a range of roughly 20 to 85, age averaged about 58 years, and 75% to 90% were male. Whole-study findings and limits: Partial responders treated at 0.1-3.0 mg/kg exhibited clonal expansion among the lowest measured. No antigen was identified for the clonally expanded peripheral T cells.

A word on this clone: Its antigen is currently unknown.

Trimming took 5 bases from V and 7 from J; bases not matched to a gene: 8. From germline, CDR1 is MNHEY and CDR2 SMNVEV (reference sequence). The CDR3 runs 14 residues. This table comes from immunoSEQ multiplex PCR, and its TCRdb copy is limited to in-frame clones, with some not included. The sample records around 94,000 clones, 92% being singletons. The receptor comes from an adult with an advanced solid tumor such as melanoma, head and neck, liver or kidney cancer. The chain recombines TRBV27 with TRBJ2-7; 10 bases fit TRBD2. Specimen: CD4+ or CD8+ T cells sorted from blood, collected in a trial of the OX40 agonist ivuxolimab. The CDR3 coding sequence is TGTGCCAGCAGTATAAGCGGGGGGGCCCGGGAGCAGTACTTC. Translated: CASSISGGAREQYF.